This is a list of T cell receptor beta chains from one sample in a study of T cells in narcolepsy. Libraries were prepared by immunoSEQ multiplex PCR; TCRdb keeps only in-frame clonotypes and omits some of them. The table records approximately 25,000 clones, less than 70% of them present only once. Sequencing used memory (CD45RA-) CD4+ T cells from blood. The receptors derive from a human donor in good health. Both conserved end residues are part of each CDR3. D genes are given only for firm matches. The size field is filled for only some rows; it gives once, few, many or a size class.

TRBJ2-2,few,TRBV9,TRBD1,CASSSRTGAGELFF,TGTGCCAGCAGCTCCCGGACAGGCGCCGGGGAGCTGTTTTTT
TRBJ2-5,-,TRBV5-4,TRBD1,CASSRTNRDRGREAQYF,TGTGCCAGCAGCCGTACTAACCGGGACAGGGGGCGAGAGGCCCAGTACTTC
TRBJ2-6,-,TRBV30,-,CAWLSANVLTF,TGTGCCTGGTTGTCGGCCAACGTCCTGACTTTC
TRBJ2-7,-,TRBV5-4,TRBD1,CASSLDRSSYEQYF,TGTGCCAGCAGCCTGGACAGGAGCTCCTACGAGCAGTACTTC
TRBJ2-3,once,TRBV14,TRBD2,CASRPTTSGSIYTQYF,TGTGCCAGCAGACCCACTACTAGCGGGAGTATATATACGCAGTATTTT
TRBJ1-2,-,TRBV5-5,-,CASSLTELVINGYTF,TGTGCCAGCAGCTTGACAGAGCTTGTTATAAATGGCTACACCTTC
TRBJ1-5,-,TRBV19,-,CASSPMGIGQPQHF,TGTGCCAGTAGCCCTATGGGGATTGGTCAGCCCCAGCATTTT
TRBJ1-6,-,TRBV30,-,CAWVQGNSPLHF,TGTGCCTGGGTTCAAGGGAATTCACCCCTCCACTTT
TRBJ1-1,-,TRBV28,-,CASSPSTGRNTEAFF,TGTGCCAGCAGTCCTTCGACCGGGCGGAACACTGAAGCTTTCTTT
TRBJ2-1,once,TRBV6-5,TRBD2,CASGQSGLGNNEQFF,TGTGCCAGCGGACAATCGGGACTAGGAAACAATGAGCAGTTCTTC
TRBJ1-5,-,TRBV2,TRBD1,CASRPGQGTFSNSNQPQHF,TGTGCCAGCAGACCGGGACAGGGGACATTTTCGAATAGCAATCAGCCCCAGCATTTT
TRBJ2-1,few,TRBV9,-,CASSAQTASSYNEQFF,TGTGCCAGCAGCGCACAGACGGCGAGCTCCTACAATGAGCAGTTCTTC
TRBJ1-3,-,TRBV19,-,CASSLGQQGSGNTIYF,TGTGCCAGTAGCCTCGGTCAACAGGGTTCTGGAAACACCATATATTTT
TRBJ1-4,-,TRBV30,TRBD1,CALSRGSNEKLFF,TGTGCCTTATCCAGGGGGAGCAATGAAAAACTGTTTTTT
TRBJ2-2,-,TRBV19,TRBD2,CARRRLAGGPHGPGELFF,TGTGCCCGTAGGAGACTAGCGGGAGGACCCCATGGTCCCGGGGAGCTGTTTTTT
TRBJ1-6,-,TRBV28,TRBD1,CASSGGQGANSPLHF,TGTGCCAGCAGTGGGGGACAGGGGGCTAATTCACCCCTCCACTTT
TRBJ2-7,few,TRBV9,-,CASSPHSEGVYEQYF,TGTGCCAGCAGCCCGCACAGCGAAGGAGTCTACGAGCAGTACTTC
TRBJ2-4,-,TRBV28,TRBD2,CASSPPGLAGGPSIQYF,TGTGCCAGCAGCCCGCCGGGACTAGCGGGGGGGCCGAGCATTCAGTACTTC
TRBJ2-7,-,TRBV10-3,TRBD2,CAIGGDEQYF,TGTGCCATCGGGGGGGACGAGCAGTACTTC
TRBJ2-7,-,TRBV12-1,-,CASSSKTSIYEQYF,TGTGCCAGCAGCTCGAAGACTAGCATCTACGAGCAGTACTTC
TRBJ1-1,once,TRBV5-4,-,CASSLTGMNTEAFF,TGTGCCAGCAGCTTGACAGGGATGAACACTGAAGCTTTCTTT
TRBJ2-5,few,TRBV30,-,CAWGEAGALGPQYF,TGTGCCTGGGGGGAGGCGGGGGCCCTAGGGCCCCAGTACTTC
TRBJ2-1,-,TRBV28,TRBD2,CASTSGRLAARGHEQFF,TGTGCCAGCACCTCGGGGCGACTAGCGGCTAGGGGGCATGAGCAGTTCTTC
TRBJ2-2,-,TRBV5-4,-,CASSSSSVPGELFF,TGTGCCAGCAGCTCCTCCTCGGTGCCCGGGGAGCTGTTTTTT
TRBJ2-1,few,TRBV5-1,-,CASRLGSLGEQFF,TGCGCCAGCCGACTGGGGTCCCTAGGTGAGCAGTTCTTC
TRBJ2-2,few,TRBV9,TRBD2,CASSVSSGGAVGTGELFF,TGTGCCAGCAGCGTTAGTAGCGGGGGGGCCGTGGGCACCGGGGAGCTGTTTTTT
TRBJ1-1,-,TRBV5-8,TRBD1,CASSWRGQTNTEAFF,TGTGCCAGCAGCTGGAGGGGGCAGACGAACACTGAAGCTTTCTTT
TRBJ2-7,few,TRBV10-3,-,CAISGGTTGHEQYF,TGTGCCATCAGTGGTGGGACGACAGGCCACGAGCAGTACTTC
TRBJ1-6,-,TRBV7-2,-,CASTLRANSPLHF,TGTGCCAGCACCCTAAGGGCCAATTCACCCCTCCACTTT
TRBJ2-3,few,TRBV2,-,CASEPGLRNTQYF,TGTGCCAGCGAACCCGGTTTGAGAAATACGCAGTATTTT
TRBJ2-2,-,TRBV15,-,CAADDTLNTGELFF,TGTGCCGCCGATGATACACTGAACACCGGGGAGCTGTTTTTT
TRBJ1-2,-,TRBV6-5,-,CASRSTGYGYTF,TGTGCCTCCCGCAGTACGGGCTATGGCTACACCTTC
TRBJ2-1,few,TRBV2,-,CASSGPLENSGNEQFF,TGTGCCAGCAGTGGGCCTCTAGAGAACAGCGGCAATGAGCAGTTCTTC
TRBJ1-5,-,TRBV6-1,-,CASSEARGAQPQHF,TGTGCCAGCAGTGAAGCGAGGGGAGCCCAGCCCCAGCATTTT
TRBJ2-7,-,TRBV7-2,-,CASSLGDGGLYEQYF,TGTGCCAGCAGCTTGGGGGACGGAGGCCTCTACGAGCAGTACTTC
TRBJ2-2,-,TRBV5-1,-,CASSPFGRMDTGELFF,TGCGCCAGCAGCCCCTTCGGCAGGATGGACACCGGGGAGCTGTTTTTT
TRBJ2-1,-,TRBV28,TRBD2,CASSRSGRGYNEQFF,TGTGCCAGCAGTCGGAGCGGGAGGGGCTACAATGAGCAGTTCTTC
TRBJ2-2,-,TRBV20-1,-,CSAGGLGELFF,TGCAGTGCTGGGGGTCTCGGGGAGCTGTTTTTT
TRBJ1-2,-,TRBV28,TRBD1,CASSLRGDRGGYTF,TGTGCCAGCAGCCTGAGAGGGGACAGGGGCGGCTACACCTTC
TRBJ2-1,-,TRBV11-3,TRBD2,CASSRGGTVNEQFF,TGTGCCAGCAGCCGCGGGGGGACGGTCAATGAGCAGTTCTTC
TRBJ2-7,-,TRBV18,-,CASSPTDSYEQYF,TGTGCCAGCTCGCCTACGGACAGCTACGAGCAGTACTTC
TRBJ1-1,once,TRBV10-3,-,CAISSNTEAFF,TGTGCCATCAGCAGCAACACTGAAGCTTTCTTT
TRBJ2-1,-,TRBV5-1,-,CASSLLNYEQFF,TGCGCCAGCAGCTTGCTAAACTATGAGCAGTTCTTC
TRBJ2-4,once,TRBV10-2,TRBD2,CASLNLAVENIQYF,TGCGCCAGCCTCAATCTAGCGGTTGAAAACATTCAGTACTTC
TRBJ2-7,-,TRBV7-2,-,CASSLMWGPYEQYF,TGTGCCAGCAGCTTAATGTGGGGGCCCTACGAGCAGTACTTC